In its sample, the clone carrying this TCR beta chain was seen many times. Its antigen is not known. Trimming took 2 bases from V and 4 from J, leaving 8 bases between them. CDR3 length: 13 residues. CDR1 is SGHDT and CDR2 is YYEEEE in the germline V gene. In patients aged 18 to 65, hyperthyroidism was newly diagnosed, with duration under 2 months. This entry belongs to a study of T cells in Graves' hyperthyroidism and ophthalmopathy. RNA transcripts provided the source from which TCR beta CDR3 regions were amplified. The TCR CDR3 first-round RT-PCR relied on the HTBI primer set. TCRdb fed the multiplex PCR reads into MiXCR, producing one record per CDR3 protein. The table has a few hundred thousand distinct CDR3 sequences, 15% to 19% seen once. Study-wide results and limits: The majority of expanded thyroid clonotypes above 0.001 also appeared in blood.

The chain is built from TRBV5-6 and TRBJ2-3; D uncertain. Sequenced sample: blood. The receptor comes from a woman younger than 45 with Graves' hyperthyroidism. The CDR3 protein is CASSFSFPDTQYF. The DNA for the CDR3 is TGTGCCAGCAGCTTCTCGTTCCCAGATACGCAGTATTTT.